Presented here are 31 T cell receptor beta chains from one specimen sequenced in a study of OX40 agonist ivuxolimab in advanced cancers. Method: immunoSEQ multiplex PCR; TCRdb's copy keeps in-frame clones and lacks some. The data show 60,000 to 80,000 clones, with 75% to 85% seen just once and around 1.5% held by the top ten. The specimen was CD4+ or CD8+ T cells sorted from blood, collected in a trial of the OX40 agonist ivuxolimab. These receptors were obtained from an adult with an advanced solid tumor such as melanoma, head and neck, liver or kidney cancer.

This clone has just one count. The rearrangement uses TRBV7-2 and TRBJ2-5, with D unresolved. CDR1 and CDR2 from the germline V gene are SGHTA and FQGNSA. CDR3 length equals 13 residues. V was trimmed by 2 bases and J by 5 bases, leaving 9 bases between them. The CDR3: CASSLRVRETQYF. CDR3 nucleotide sequence: TGTGCCAGCAGCTTAAGGGTTAGGGAGACCCAGTACTTC.

The rearrangement links TRBV4-3 to TRBJ2-2; 12 bases match TRBD2. The germline CDR1 and CDR2 sequences are LGHNA and YSLEER. The CDR3 has 19 amino acids. The trim removed 4 bases at V and 7 bases at J, leaving 16 bases unmatched. CDR3 sequence reads: CASSRTSGTRGGFIGELFF. DNA for the CDR3: TGCGCCAGCAGCCGGACTAGCGGGACAAGAGGGGGGTTCATCGGGGAGCTGTTTTTT.

Concerning this clone itself: The same CDR3 arises from other DNA sequences in this sample as well. The V gene is TRBV7-9, the J gene TRBJ1-2, with D tentatively TRBD1 (5 bases). Germline V lookup: CDR1 SEHNR, CDR2 FQNEAQ (reference sequence). Trimming left V 0 bases short and J 3 bases short, with 20 bases between. This CDR3 has 18 residues. The CDR3 bases are TGTGCCAGCAGCTTAGCTTACCGAGGAGGGACCCAGGACTATGGCTACACCTTC. It codes for CASSLAYRGGTQDYGYTF.

This chain joins TRBV28 and TRBJ1-3; tentative D call: TRBD1 (6 bases). The CDR3 covers 15 residues. V was cut by 5 bases and J by 5 bases, with 16 bases left in between. CDR1 MDHEN and CDR2 SYDVKM come from the germline V gene. The CDR3 DNA follows: TGTGCCAGCAGTCCCCCCGGGGGCCGCCGAAACACCATATATTTT. Translating it yields CASSPPGGRRNTIYF.

A note on this clone: The same CDR3 also results from other DNA sequences found in this sample. V usage is TRBV15 and J usage is TRBJ1-1; D is perhaps TRBD1 (6 bases). The CDR3 spans 14 residues. Trimming shortened V by 0 bases and J by 7 bases, and 12 bases separated the two germline ends. Germline lookup yields CDR1 LNHNV and CDR2 YYDKDF (reference sequence). CDR3 nucleotides: TGTGCCACCAGCAGAGATGGGGGCAGGGGTGAAGCTTTCTTT. Translation: CATSRDGGRGEAFF.

This sequence joins TRBV4-3 and TRBJ2-1; TRBD2 matches at 13 bases. This CDR3 has 16 residues. Trimming at V came to 2 bases and at J to 5 bases, leaving 3 bases not matched to a gene. The germline V gene encodes CDR1 LGHNA and CDR2 YSLEER. CDR3 protein: CASSQSGTSGNNEQFF. The CDR3 region has the DNA TGCGCCAGCAGCCAATCCGGGACTAGCGGGAACAATGAGCAGTTCTTC.

The V gene is TRBV7-2, the J gene TRBJ2-7; D may be TRBD1 or TRBD2 (7 bases each). Per germline, CDR1 SGHTA and CDR2 FQGNSA. This CDR3 region has 14 residues. Deletions cut 2 bases from V and 2 bases from J, with 10 bases between. The CDR3 DNA reads as TGTGCCAGCAGCTTAAGCGGGACAGCCTACGAGCAGTACTTC. Translating gives CASSLSGTAYEQYF.

The V gene is TRBV5-6, the J gene TRBJ2-7; D may be TRBD1 (8 bases). Germline V gene sequence: CDR1 SGHDT, CDR2 YYEEEE. Trimming cost V 4 bases and J 1 base, with 18 bases left between them. The CDR3 runs 16 residues. DNA for the CDR3: TGTGCCAGCAGCCGTAGACAGGGGAGGGTTTCCTACGAGCAGTACTTC. Its translation is CASSRRQGRVSYEQYF.

This sequence joins TRBV13 and TRBJ2-5, with D tentatively TRBD1 or TRBD2 (5 bases each). The germline V gene has CDR1 PRHDT and CDR2 FYEKMQ (reference sequence). Trimming shortened V by 2 bases and J by 7 bases, and 8 bases separated the two germline ends. The CDR3 has 12 amino acids. Written as DNA, the CDR3 is TGTGCCAGCAGCTTACTTGGGGGGACCCAGTACTTC. Translation: CASSLLGGTQYF.

The CDR3 DNA reads TGTGCCAGCAGCCCTGGGGACTATCAATACGAGCAGTACTTC. Protein product: CASSPGDYQYEQYF. V and J are TRBV7-9 and TRBJ2-7, with 7 bases lining up with TRBD2. J was trimmed by 4 bases and V by 5 bases; bases with no gene match: 8. The CDR3 length is 14 residues. The germline gives CDR1 SEHNR, CDR2 FQNEAQ (reference sequence).

The chain joins TRBV5-4 to TRBJ2-5, with 10 bases that match TRBD2. The germline V gene encodes CDR1 SGHNT and CDR2 YYREEE (reference sequence). With V trimmed by 4 bases and J by 2 bases, 8 bases remained unmatched. This CDR3 contains 16 residues. CDR3 in amino acids: CASSRGTSVLQETQYF. In DNA form, the CDR3 reads TGTGCCAGCAGCCGTGGGACTAGCGTTTTACAAGAGACCCAGTACTTC.

This chain links TRBV14 with TRBJ2-3, with 7 nucleotides matching TRBD2. Germline V CDR1 and CDR2: SGHDN, FVKESK. The junction had 7 bases not matched to a gene; V was cut back by 5 bases and J by 2 bases. The CDR3 is made up of 15 amino acids. The CDR3 sequence is CASSYRLAHTDTQYF. For the CDR3, the DNA is TGTGCCAGCAGCTACCGACTAGCCCACACAGATACGCAGTATTTT. The variable domain in full, completed from reference TRBV14 and TRBJ2-3, reads EAGVTQFPSHSVIEKGQTVTLRCDPISGHDNLYWYRRVMGKEIKFLLHFVKESKQDESGMPNNRFLAERTGGTYSTLKVQPAELEDSGVYFCASSYRLAHTDTQYFGPGTRLTVL.

V usage is TRBV28 and J usage is TRBJ2-1, with D hard to call. V was trimmed by 3 bases and J by 1 base, leaving 16 bases between them. The CDR3 spans 17 residues. Per germline, CDR1 MDHEN and CDR2 SYDVKM. The CDR3 nucleotides are TGTGCCAGCAGTTTCGGGTTCGGCAGACCTTCCTACAATGAGCAGTTCTTC. Protein: CASSFGFGRPSYNEQFF.

The genes are TRBV7-9 and TRBJ1-2; the match to TRBD1 covers 8 bases. The CDR3 sequence is 12 residues long. The J segment lost 8 bases and the V segment lost 3 bases, leaving 2 bases of the junction unmatched. Germline V CDR1 and CDR2: SEHNR, FQNEAQ (reference sequence). The CDR3 DNA reads as TGTGCCAGCAGCTTCGCAGGGGGCGGCTACACCTTC. As protein: CASSFAGGGYTF.

The rearrangement joins TRBV7-9 to TRBJ2-2; 7 bases fit TRBD2. The CDR3 extends over 16 amino acids. Looked up from germline, CDR1 is SEHNR and CDR2 is FQNEAQ (reference sequence). V was pared by 1 base and J by 8 bases, with 10 bases of the junction left unmatched. The CDR3 nucleotides read TGTGCCAGCAGCTTAGAAAGCGGGAACTACGGTGGGGAGCTGTTTTTT. Its translation is CASSLESGNYGGELFF.

The chain couples TRBV6-6 to TRBJ2-3, with a weak D call TRBD1 (6 bases). Per germline, CDR1 MNHNY and CDR2 SVGAGI (reference sequence). This CDR3 is 15 amino acids long. V was cut by 5 bases and J by 2 bases, with 14 bases left in between. The CDR3 DNA sequence: TGTGCCAGCAGTACGACAGGTCCCCCCACAGATACGCAGTATTTT. Translated: CASSTTGPPTDTQYF.

The genes are TRBV4-3 and TRBJ2-1, with 8 bases lining up with TRBD2. V lost 2 bases and J lost 7; bases outside the gene matches: 13. Germline CDR1 is LGHNA and CDR2 is YSLEER. The CDR3 consists of 17 residues. CDR3: CASSQSPSGGPENEQFF. In DNA, the CDR3 is TGCGCCAGCAGCCAATCCCCCTCGGGAGGGCCTGAGAATGAGCAGTTCTTC.

The chain recombines TRBV28 with TRBJ1-2, with a weak D call TRBD1 (6 bases). The CDR3 totals 13 residues. Trimming left V 8 bases short and J 2 bases short, with 12 bases between. CDR1 is MDHEN, CDR2 SYDVKM, per germline. The CDR3 here is CASLVTGNYGYTF. The CDR3 DNA follows: TGTGCCAGCCTGGTAACAGGGAACTATGGCTACACCTTC.

The genes are TRBV7-2 and TRBJ2-1; D not certain. The length of the CDR3 is 12 residues. CDR1 and CDR2 from the germline V gene are SGHTA and FQGNSA. V was shortened by 5 bases and J by 8 bases, with 10 bases between the two germline ends. The CDR3 protein is CASSPLGYEQFF. In DNA, the CDR3 is TGTGCCAGCAGCCCGTTAGGGTATGAGCAGTTCTTC.

The chain employs TRBV7-2 and TRBJ2-5, with D unclear. The CDR3 runs 13 residues. CDR1 and CDR2 (germline): SGHTA, FQGNSA. The germline V and J ends were trimmed by 1 base and 5 bases, with 8 bases remaining between them. In DNA, the CDR3 is TGTGCCAGCAGCTTAGGACAAAGGGAGACCCAGTACTTC. This gives the protein CASSLGQRETQYF.

This chain uses TRBV28 with TRBJ2-1; TRBD2 matches at 9 bases. The CDR3 covers 15 residues. The germline gives CDR1 MDHEN, CDR2 SYDVKM. The V segment lost 0 bases and the J segment 6 bases; nucleotides outside the gene matches: 3. The DNA of the CDR3 is TGTGCCAGCAGTTTATGGGCGGGGGGGGTCAATGAGCAGTTCTTC. Encoded protein: CASSLWAGGVNEQFF. The variable domain in full, with the rest retrieved from reference TRBV28 and TRBJ2-1, is DVKVTQSSRYLVKRTGEKVFLECVQDMDHENMFWYRQDPGLGLRLIYFSYDVKMKEKGDIPEGYSVSREKKERFSLILESASTNQTSMYLCASSLWAGGVNEQFFGPGTRLTVL.

This chain joins TRBV2 and TRBJ2-1; no firm D call. Germline lookup yields CDR1 SNHLY and CDR2 FYNNEI. V lost 3 bases and J lost 3, with 9 bases in between. CDR3 size: 14 residues. This CDR3 is CASSDGWYYNEQFF. DNA of the CDR3: TGTGCCAGCAGTGACGGGTGGTACTACAATGAGCAGTTCTTC.

The CDR3 loop is CASSLDGTSGIDTQYF. The DNA of the CDR3 is TGCGCCAGCAGCTTGGACGGGACTAGCGGGATTGATACGCAGTATTTT. This chain joins TRBV5-1 and TRBJ2-3; 13 positions match TRBD2. This CDR3 spans 16 amino acids. The V and J ends lost 0 bases and 6 bases, in that order; junction bases with no gene match: 4. Germline V CDR1 and CDR2: SGHRS, YFSETQ.

CDR3 region: CASSSRTGINEQYF. CDR3 bases: TGTGCCAGCAGTAGCAGGACAGGGATCAACGAGCAGTACTTC. This rearrangement joins TRBV28 to TRBJ2-7; 8 bases align to TRBD1. With V trimmed by 5 bases and J by 5 bases, 8 bases remained unmatched. The CDR3 runs 14 residues. Germline V gene sequence: CDR1 MDHEN, CDR2 SYDVKM.

The genes are TRBV12-2 and TRBJ2-1. TRBV12-2 represents a pseudogene. CDR3 length equals 16 residues. The CDR3 sequence: CASRSTPGRSHNEQFF. CDR3 sequence (DNA): TGTGCAAGTCGCTCTACTCCGGGACGGAGCCACAATGAGCAGTTCTTC.

This clone was observed a handful of times. This rearrangement joins TRBV6-5 to TRBJ1-2, with D possibly matching TRBD1 (6 bases). This CDR3 comprises 13 residues. Germline values: CDR1 MNHEY, CDR2 SVGAGI. V was clipped by 8 bases and J by 7 bases, with 17 bases between them. In DNA, the CDR3 is TGTGCCAGCGCCTCGCGGGGGGCAGCTGGCTACACCTTC. Its translation is CASASRGAAGYTF.

The V call is TRBV6-5, the J call TRBJ2-7, with unresolved D. The CDR3 has 13 residues. V lost 6 bases, J lost 1 base, and 10 bases lay in between. Germline V gives CDR1 MNHEY, CDR2 SVGAGI. The CDR3 sequence is CASRSTGSYEQYF. DNA for the CDR3: TGTGCCAGCAGATCGACTGGATCCTACGAGCAGTACTTC.

The rearrangement links TRBV7-2 to TRBJ2-7; D not certain. Germline V lookup: CDR1 SGHTA, CDR2 FQGNSA. Trimming shortened V by 1 base and J by 2 bases, and 6 bases separated the two germline ends. This CDR3 has 13 residues. CDR3 region: CASSLEQPYEQYF. The CDR3 nucleotides are TGTGCCAGCAGCTTAGAACAGCCCTACGAGCAGTACTTC.

The chain carries TRBV13 and TRBJ2-7; 12 bases match TRBD2. Germline V gene lookup returns CDR1 PRHDT and CDR2 FYEKMQ (reference sequence). V lost 5 bases and J lost 6; bases outside the gene matches: 14. This CDR3 is 17 amino acids long. The DNA for the CDR3 is TGTGCCAGCAGCCCGACTCCCGGACTAGCGGGACGATCCGAGCAGTACTTC. As protein: CASSPTPGLAGRSEQYF.

This clone occurred once. The CDR3 region is CASSFSGQAYYGYTF. CDR3 bases: TGCGCCAGCAGCTTCTCGGGACAGGCTTACTATGGCTACACCTTC. The chain has TRBV5-1 and TRBJ1-2; TRBD1 aligns across 8 bases. The CDR3 runs to 15 residues. Trimming removed 2 bases from V and 3 bases from J; junction bases left unmatched: 6. Germline lookup yields CDR1 SGHRS and CDR2 YFSETQ. The full variable domain, with the rest looked up from reference TRBV5-1 and TRBJ1-2, is KAGVTQTPRYLIKTRGQQVTLSCSPISGHRSVSWYQQTPGQGLQFLFEYFSETQRNKGNFPGRFSGRQFSNSRSEMNVSTLELGDSALYLCASSFSGQAYYGYTFGSGTRLTVV.

The chain carries TRBV5-6 and TRBJ1-3; D unresolved. The CDR3 is 16 residues long. CDR1 and CDR2 from the germline V gene are SGHDT and YYEEEE. Between the trimmed V and J ends, which lost 2 bases and 0 bases, there was a span of 12 bases. CDR3 loop: CASSFSSTLSGNTIYF. The CDR3 DNA reads as TGTGCCAGCAGCTTCTCATCGACCCTCTCTGGAAACACCATATATTTT.